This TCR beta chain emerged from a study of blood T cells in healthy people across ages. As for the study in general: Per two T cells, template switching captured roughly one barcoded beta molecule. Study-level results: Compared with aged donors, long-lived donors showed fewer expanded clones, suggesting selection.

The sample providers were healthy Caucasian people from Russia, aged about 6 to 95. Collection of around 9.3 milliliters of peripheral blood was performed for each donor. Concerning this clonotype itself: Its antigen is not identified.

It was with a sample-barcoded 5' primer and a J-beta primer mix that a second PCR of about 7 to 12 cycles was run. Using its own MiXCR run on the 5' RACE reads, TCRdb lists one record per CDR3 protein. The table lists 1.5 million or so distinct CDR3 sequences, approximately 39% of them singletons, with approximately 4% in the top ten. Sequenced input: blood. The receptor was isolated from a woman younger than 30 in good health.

CDR3 in amino acids: CASGLARAAGFF. The CDR3 region has the DNA TGTGCCAGCGGATTGGCTCGGGCCGCGGGGTTCTTC. The chain has TRBV27 and TRBJ2-1; tentative D call: TRBD2 (5 bases). The CDR3 is made up of 12 amino acids. Trimming pared 8 bases from V and 15 bases from J, leaving 20 bases between. CDR1 and CDR2 (germline): MNHEY, SMNVEV (reference sequence).